This T cell receptor (beta chain) is from a study of T cells in localized non-small cell lung cancer. Trimming removed 6 bases from V and 4 bases from J; junction bases left unmatched: 7. The CDR3 is 15 amino acids. The germline V gene encodes CDR1 SGHTA and CDR2 FQGNSA. Using immunoSEQ multiplex PCR, the repertoire was profiled, and TCRdb retains in-frame clones only, with some absent. The sample carries under 50,000 clones, 80% to 90% recorded once. This receptor was taken from a male donor older than 55 with stage II lung adenocarcinoma. Sample: peripheral blood mononuclear cells, taken before any cancer treatment. This chain joins TRBV7-2 and TRBJ1-1; 11 nucleotides agree with TRBD1. The CDR3: CASRLDRGLSTEAFF. The CDR3 bases are TGTGCCAGCAGACTGGACAGGGGGCTGAGCACTGAAGCTTTCTTT.